This TCR beta chain was sequenced during a study of CD8+ T cells in alopecia areata. Study context: The tofacitinib course ran for 6 to 18 months and was followed by 6 months off drug.

Extraction of RNA preceded its reverse transcription into cDNA, which served as the sequencing template. Measured with immunoSEQ multiplex PCR; TCRdb has only the in-frame clones, and not every one. The data hold tens of thousands of clones, with approximately 60% observed a single time. CDR1 and CDR2 from the germline V gene are MNHEY and SVGAGI. V shed 6 bases, J shed 4 bases, and the junction held 2 bases outside the gene matches. The CDR3 runs 12 residues. This clone was seen a few times. This TCR was recovered from a human donor with alopecia areata. Here the sequenced sample was CD8+ T cells sorted from blood, taken at week 0. V gene TRBV6-5 combines with J gene TRBJ2-7; 8 bases fit TRBD1. For the CDR3, the DNA is TGTGCCAGCAGACGACAGGGGTACGAGCAGTACTTC. It translates to CASRRQGYEQYF.